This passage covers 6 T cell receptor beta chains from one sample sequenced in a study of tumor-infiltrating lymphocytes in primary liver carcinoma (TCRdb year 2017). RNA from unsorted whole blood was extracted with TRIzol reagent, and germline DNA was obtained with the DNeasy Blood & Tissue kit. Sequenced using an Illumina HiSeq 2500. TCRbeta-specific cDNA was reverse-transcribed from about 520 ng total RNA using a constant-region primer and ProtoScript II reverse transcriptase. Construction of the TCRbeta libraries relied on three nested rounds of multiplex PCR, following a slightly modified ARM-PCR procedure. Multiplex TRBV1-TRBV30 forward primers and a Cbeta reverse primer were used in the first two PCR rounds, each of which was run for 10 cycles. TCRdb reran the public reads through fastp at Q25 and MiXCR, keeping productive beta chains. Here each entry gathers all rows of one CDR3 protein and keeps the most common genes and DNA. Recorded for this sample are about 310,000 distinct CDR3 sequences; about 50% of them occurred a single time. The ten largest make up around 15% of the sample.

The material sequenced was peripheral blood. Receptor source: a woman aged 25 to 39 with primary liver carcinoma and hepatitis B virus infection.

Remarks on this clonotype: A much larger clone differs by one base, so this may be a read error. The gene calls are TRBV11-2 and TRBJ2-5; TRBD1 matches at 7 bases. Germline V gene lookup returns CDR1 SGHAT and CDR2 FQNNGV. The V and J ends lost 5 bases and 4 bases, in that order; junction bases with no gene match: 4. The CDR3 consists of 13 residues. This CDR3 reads CASSQGVGETQYF. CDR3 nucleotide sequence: TGTGCCAGCAGCCAGGGGGTGGGAGAGACCCAGTACTTC.

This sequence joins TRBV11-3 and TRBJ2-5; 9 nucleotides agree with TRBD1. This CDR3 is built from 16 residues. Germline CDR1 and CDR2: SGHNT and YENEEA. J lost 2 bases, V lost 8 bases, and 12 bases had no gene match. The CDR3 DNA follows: TGTGCCAGCGCGACAGGGGGTTCGTTACTACAAGAGACCCAGTACTTC. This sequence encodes CASATGGSLLQETQYF.

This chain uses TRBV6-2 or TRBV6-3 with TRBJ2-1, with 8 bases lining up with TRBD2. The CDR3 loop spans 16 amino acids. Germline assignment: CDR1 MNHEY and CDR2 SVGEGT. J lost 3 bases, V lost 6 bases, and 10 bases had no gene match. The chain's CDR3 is CASRRDLAGSYNEQFF. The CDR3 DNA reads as TGTGCCAGCAGAAGGGACTTAGCGGGAAGCTACAATGAGCAGTTCTTC.

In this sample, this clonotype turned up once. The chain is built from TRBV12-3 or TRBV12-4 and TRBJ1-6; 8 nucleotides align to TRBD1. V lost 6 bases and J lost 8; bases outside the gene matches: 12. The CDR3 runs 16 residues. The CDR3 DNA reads TGTGCCAGCAGCGAGAGGACAGGGAATTATTATTCACCCCTCCACTTT. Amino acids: CASSERTGNYYSPLHF.

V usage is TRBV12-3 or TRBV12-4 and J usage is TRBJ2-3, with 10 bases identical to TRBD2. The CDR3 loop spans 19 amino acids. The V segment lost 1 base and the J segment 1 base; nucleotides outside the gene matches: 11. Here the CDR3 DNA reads TGTGCCAGCAGTTTAGTGGGACTAGCGATACGGGAGGGCACAGATACGCAGTATTTT. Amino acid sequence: CASSLVGLAIREGTDTQYF.

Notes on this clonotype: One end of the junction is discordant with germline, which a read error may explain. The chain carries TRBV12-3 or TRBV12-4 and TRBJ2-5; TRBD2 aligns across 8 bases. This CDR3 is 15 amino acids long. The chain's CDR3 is CASNEGGPAGESQYF. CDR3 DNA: TGTGCCAGCAACGAGGGCGGACCAGCGGGAGAGTCCCAGTACTTC.